The sequence of this T cell receptor beta chain was determined in a study of immune characterization of retroperitoneal liposarcoma. TCRdb re-analysed the PCR reads in MiXCR, keeping a single row per CDR3 protein. Among over 10,000 distinct CDR3 sequences, about 45% were seen once, and the ten largest hold 9% to 15%. Trimming took off 0 bases at V and 2 bases at J, with 4 bases between the two ends. Germline V CDR1 and CDR2: MNHEY, SVGAGI. CDR3 size: 13 residues. The chain employs TRBV6-5 and TRBJ1-2; no firm D call. The TCR was taken from a female donor with retroperitoneal liposarcoma. Sequenced material: tumor tissue. CDR3 coding DNA: TGTGCCAGCAGTTACTCGGACAACTATGGCTACACCTTC. Translation gives CASSYSDNYGYTF.